This entry concerns a single TCR beta chain. Its antigen is unknown. The protocol was immunoSEQ multiplex PCR, while the TCRdb copy is restricted to in-frame clones and leaves out a portion. This sample has hundreds of thousands of clones, with roughly four fifths found just once. The record originates from a study of Ad26.COV2.S vaccination and SARS-CoV-2 variants. Looking at the study overall: Within the COV1001 Ad26.COV2.S trial arm, the donor was enrolled. Doses of Ad26.COV2.S were injected into muscle once or twice, 56 days apart.

Findings and caveats of the study: Analytic work on TCR breadth and depth might have understated the full extent of total T cell responses.

V dropped 8 bases and J dropped 5 bases, with 18 bases sitting between them. Per the germline V gene, CDR1 is MDHEN and CDR2 is SYDVKM. CDR3 length: 15 amino acids. Treatment: around 19 received Ad26.COV2.S at low or high dose, single or two shots; 5 received placebo; per-sample allocation not given. The samples were gathered on day 63 after the first injection of vaccine or placebo. The clonotype comes from a person aged 18 to 65 who received the Ad26.COV2.S COVID-19 vaccine or a placebo. The chain carries TRBV28 and TRBJ2-2; the D gene is possibly TRBD1 (6 bases). Sequenced material: peripheral blood, taken in a trial of Ad26.COV2.S vaccine versus placebo. This chain's CDR3 is CASAPYSRGTGELFF. CDR3 nucleotides: TGTGCCAGCGCACCCTACTCGAGGGGGACCGGGGAGCTGTTTTTT.